This T cell receptor (beta chain) originates from a study of monozygotic twins with cystic fibrosis (dated by TCRdb to the early 2020s). In terms of the full investigation: Barcoded libraries were made from approximately 2.8 micrograms of fragmented DNA using approximately 15 PCR cycles. On the day blood was drawn, the twins' weight-for-height and FEVPerc (FEV1 disease centile) were ranked against those of the 1,100 or so cohort participants. Data for three of the twin pairs had been reported earlier in a different context. TCR beta repertoires were compared within and between 16 monozygotic twin pairs with cystic fibrosis so that genetic influence on V and J gene usage could be assessed. The cohort comprised ten female and six male twin pairs aged roughly 2.0 to 40 years, median around 9 years, mostly children and adolescents. Here is what the overall study found, with its caveats: V gene usage was most similar to the co-twin for 13 of 16 pairs, and J usage for 8 of 16 pairs, suggesting genetic constraints. No association turned up between shared CDR3 numbers and age, concordance or disease severity, and the cohort was small. Simpson clonality was found to be generally low (median roughly 0.0092), suggesting a naive-dominated repertoire, although higher clonality was observed in the most severely affected patients. Significantly higher nucleotide-identical clonotype sharing was observed within monozygotic CF twin pairs than between unrelated CF individuals (P = 0.000026, Mann-Whitney).

The twin pairs came from the European Cystic Fibrosis Twin and Sibling Study Cohort, which recruited patients from more than 150 CF clinics across 14 European countries. Zygosity and CFTR genotype were verified in-house, and zygosity was tested by multiplex PCR of nine short tandem repeat loci. Peripheral blood was sampled from each twin, with clinical parameters recorded on the day of blood sampling. Genomic DNA was isolated from peripheral blood cells with phenol/chloroform and kept in TE buffer at 4 degrees C. CDR1 is given as SNHLY and CDR2 as FYNNEI, both from the germline V gene. The V end loses 3 bases and the J end loses 5 bases, and a stretch of 10 bases separates them. CDR3 length: 13 amino acids, cysteine to phenylalanine. The retained sequence is limited to the CDR3, 39 bases, with the frame set at the first base. TCR beta CDR3 regions were amplified by multiplex PCR with the immunoSEQ immune profiling system according to the manufacturer's instructions. An Illumina NextSeq system was used for sequencing. As for how the authors treated the data: Sequence data were processed on the immunoSEQ Analyzer platform, and clonality was computed as the square root of Simpson's index of productive rearrangements. Jensen-Shannon distance served as the measure of similarity in V and J usage, while OLGA was used to compute CDR3 generation probabilities. Shared CDR3 sequences were searched against the immuneACCESS database (August 2020) and VDJdb (December 2020). TCRdb re-hosts the immuneACCESS table, in-frame sequences only. Its copies lack some clones; in the studies checked, an unresolved V gene accounts for under half of them, and the cause for the rest is not known. V and J calls and clone size are as listed in that table; D and trimming were resolved from the DNA. For this sample the table gives about 14,000 clones, of which about 93% were detected only once. 9.3% of the sample lies in the top ten.

About this clone itself: It has no known antigen specificity. Per-base qualities were not stored, and no clone one base away is much larger.

The sample consisted of blood. The sequence links TRBV2 to TRBJ2-5, with a weak D call of TRBD1 (6 bases match). This clonotype originated in a girl aged 2-10 years with cystic fibrosis. The CDR3 protein is CASSEQGRETQYF. At the DNA level, the sequence is TGTGCCAGCAGTGAGCAGGGGCGGGAGACCCAGTACTTC.